This T cell receptor (beta chain) was found in a study of control samples from healthy donors and cancer patients. The method was immunoSEQ multiplex PCR; TCRdb's version includes in-frame clones alone and lacks a portion of them. The table has 130,000 or so clones, just under 95% seen once. This CDR3 comprises 13 residues. Germline V gene sequence: CDR1 SGHTA, CDR2 FQGNSA. Trimming removed 4 bases from V and 6 bases from J, with 10 bases in between. This sequence joins TRBV7-2 and TRBJ1-5; D may be TRBD1 (6 bases). The sample taken for sequencing was PBMCs. The TCR was taken from a man in his 60s with colorectal cancer. CDR3 DNA sequence: TGTGCCAGCAGCTCACGGACAGCTCAGCCCCAGCATTTT. It translates to CASSSRTAQPQHF.